This T cell receptor beta chain was retrieved from a study of control samples from healthy donors and cancer patients. This clone occurred once. CDR1 and CDR2 (germline): MNHEY, SMNVEV (reference sequence). V dropped 4 bases and J dropped 5 bases, with 9 bases sitting between them. CDR3 size: 13 residues. Generated by immunoSEQ multiplex PCR, the TCRdb table keeps only in-frame clones and is missing some. This sample has about 120,000 clones, with about 93% found just once. This receptor was identified in a man in his fifties with head and neck cancer. Sequencing was done on a sample of PBMCs. This chain connects TRBV27 to TRBJ1-5; a weak D match, TRBD1 (5 bases). CDR3 nucleotides: TGTGCCAGCAGTTCACGCAGGGATCAGCCCCAGCATTTT. Its protein is CASSSRRDQPQHF.